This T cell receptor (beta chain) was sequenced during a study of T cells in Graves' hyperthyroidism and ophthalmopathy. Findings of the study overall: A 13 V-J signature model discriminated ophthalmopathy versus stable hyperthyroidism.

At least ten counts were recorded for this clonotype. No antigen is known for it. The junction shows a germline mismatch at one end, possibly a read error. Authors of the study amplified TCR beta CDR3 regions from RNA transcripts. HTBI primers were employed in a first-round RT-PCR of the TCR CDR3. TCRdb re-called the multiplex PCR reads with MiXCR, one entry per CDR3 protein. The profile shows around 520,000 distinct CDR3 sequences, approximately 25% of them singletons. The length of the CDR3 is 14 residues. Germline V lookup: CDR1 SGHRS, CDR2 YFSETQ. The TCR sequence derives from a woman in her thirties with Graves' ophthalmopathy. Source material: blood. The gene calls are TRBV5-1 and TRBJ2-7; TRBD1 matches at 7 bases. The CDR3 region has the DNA TGTGCCAGCAGCTTAAGGGGGCCGAGCTACGAGCAGTACTTC. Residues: CASSLRGPSYEQYF.